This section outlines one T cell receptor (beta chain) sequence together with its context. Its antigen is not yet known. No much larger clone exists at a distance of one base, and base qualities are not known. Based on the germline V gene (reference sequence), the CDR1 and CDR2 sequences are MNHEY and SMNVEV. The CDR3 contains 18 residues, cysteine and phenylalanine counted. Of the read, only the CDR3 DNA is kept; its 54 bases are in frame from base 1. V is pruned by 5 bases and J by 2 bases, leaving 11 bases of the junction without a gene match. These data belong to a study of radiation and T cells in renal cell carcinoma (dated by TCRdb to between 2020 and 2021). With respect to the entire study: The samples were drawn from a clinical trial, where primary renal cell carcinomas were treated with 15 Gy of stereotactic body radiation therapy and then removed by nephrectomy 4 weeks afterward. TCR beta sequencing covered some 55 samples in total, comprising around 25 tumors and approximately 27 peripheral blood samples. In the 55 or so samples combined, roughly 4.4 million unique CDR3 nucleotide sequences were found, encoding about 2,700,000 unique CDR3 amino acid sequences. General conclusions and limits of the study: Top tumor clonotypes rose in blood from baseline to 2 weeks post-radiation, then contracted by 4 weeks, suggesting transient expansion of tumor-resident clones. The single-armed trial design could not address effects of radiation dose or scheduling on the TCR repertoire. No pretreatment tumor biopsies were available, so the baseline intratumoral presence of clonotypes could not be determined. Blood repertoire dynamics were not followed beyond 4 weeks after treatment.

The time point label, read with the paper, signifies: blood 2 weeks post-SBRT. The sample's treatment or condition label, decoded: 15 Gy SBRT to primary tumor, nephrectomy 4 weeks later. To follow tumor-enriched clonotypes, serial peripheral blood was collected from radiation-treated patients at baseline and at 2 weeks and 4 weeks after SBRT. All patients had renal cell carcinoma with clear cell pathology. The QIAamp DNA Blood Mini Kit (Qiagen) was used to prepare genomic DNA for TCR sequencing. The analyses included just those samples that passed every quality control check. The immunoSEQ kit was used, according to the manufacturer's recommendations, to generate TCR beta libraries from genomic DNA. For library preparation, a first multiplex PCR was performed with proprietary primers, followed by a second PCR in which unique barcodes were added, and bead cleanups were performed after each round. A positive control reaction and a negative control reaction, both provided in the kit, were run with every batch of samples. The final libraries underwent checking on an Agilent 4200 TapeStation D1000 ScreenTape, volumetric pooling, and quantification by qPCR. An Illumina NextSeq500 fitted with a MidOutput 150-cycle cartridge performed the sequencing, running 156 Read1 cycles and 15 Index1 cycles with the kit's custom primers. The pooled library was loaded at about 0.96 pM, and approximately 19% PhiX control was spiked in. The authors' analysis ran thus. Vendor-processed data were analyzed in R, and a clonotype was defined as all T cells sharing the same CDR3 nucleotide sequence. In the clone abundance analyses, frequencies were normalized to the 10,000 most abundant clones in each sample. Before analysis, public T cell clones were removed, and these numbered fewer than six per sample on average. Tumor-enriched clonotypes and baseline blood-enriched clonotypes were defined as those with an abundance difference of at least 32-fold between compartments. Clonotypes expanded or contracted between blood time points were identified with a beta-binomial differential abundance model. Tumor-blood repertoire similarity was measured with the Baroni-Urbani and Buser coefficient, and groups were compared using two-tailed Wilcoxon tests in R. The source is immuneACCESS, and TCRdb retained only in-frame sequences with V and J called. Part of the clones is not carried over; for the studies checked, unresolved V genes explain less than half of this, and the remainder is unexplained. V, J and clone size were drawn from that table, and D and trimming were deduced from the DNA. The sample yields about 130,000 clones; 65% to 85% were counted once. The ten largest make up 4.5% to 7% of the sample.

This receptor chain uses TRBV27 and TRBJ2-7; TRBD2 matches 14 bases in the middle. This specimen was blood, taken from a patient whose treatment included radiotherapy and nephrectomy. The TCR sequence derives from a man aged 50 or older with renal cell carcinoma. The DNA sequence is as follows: TGTGCCAGCAGTCCCGAGGGACTAGCGGGAGTAGGGCCCTACGAGCAGTACTTC. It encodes CASSPEGLAGVGPYEQYF.